This TCR beta chain was recorded in a study of T-cell reconstitution after alpha-beta-depleted transplantation in children. Whole-study findings and limits: Two months or so post-transplant, alpha-beta T cells reportedly derived from several hundred expanded graft clones. Several patients had high TCRbeta diversity at day 60; it came from surviving recipient T cells and thymic progenitors.

Unique molecular identifiers were used to barcode this TCRbeta library. TCRdb analysed the PCR reads with MiXCR anew, one entry per CDR3 protein. The sample comprises 200,000 or so distinct CDR3 sequences, around 8.4% of which are singletons, and approximately 40% rests with the top ten. CDR3 size: 15 residues. V dropped 5 bases and J dropped 0 bases, with 14 bases sitting between them. Germline CDR1 reads SGHKS; CDR2 reads YYEKEE (reference sequence). Note on this clonotype: What it binds is not known.

This chain connects TRBV5-5 to TRBJ1-1; D is uncertain. The sample consisted of PBMCs, mostly from graft donor cells, taken 360 days after TCRalphabeta/CD19-depleted stem cell transplant. This clonotype was obtained from a male patient under 10 years old who had a stem cell transplant for acute myeloid leukemia, so the T cells may come from the graft donor. The CDR3 spells CASSFPATMNTEAFF. The CDR3 bases are TGTGCCAGCAGTTTCCCCGCGACGATGAACACTGAAGCTTTCTTT.